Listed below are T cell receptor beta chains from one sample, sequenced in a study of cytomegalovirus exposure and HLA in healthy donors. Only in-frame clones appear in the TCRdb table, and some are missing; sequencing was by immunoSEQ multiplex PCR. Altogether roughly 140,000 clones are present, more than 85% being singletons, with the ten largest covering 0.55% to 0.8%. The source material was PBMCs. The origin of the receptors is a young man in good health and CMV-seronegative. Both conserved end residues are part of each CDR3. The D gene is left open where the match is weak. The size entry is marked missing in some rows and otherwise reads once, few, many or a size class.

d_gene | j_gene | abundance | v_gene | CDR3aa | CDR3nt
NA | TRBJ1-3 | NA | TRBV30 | CAWSDAGDTIYF | TGTGCCTGGAGTGATGCCGGAGACACCATATATTTT
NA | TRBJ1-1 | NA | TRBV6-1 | CASSELPGTEAFF | TGTGCCAGCAGTGAATTACCGGGCACTGAAGCTTTCTTT
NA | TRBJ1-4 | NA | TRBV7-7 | CASSRAGGEKLFF | TGTGCCAGCAGCCGAGCCGGGGGGGAAAAACTGTTTTTT
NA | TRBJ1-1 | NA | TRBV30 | CAWSVQGNTEAFF | TGTGCCTGGAGTGTACAGGGCAACACTGAAGCTTTCTTT
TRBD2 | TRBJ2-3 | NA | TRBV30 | CAWNSGLAGSADTQYF | TGTGCCTGGAATTCGGGACTAGCGGGGAGCGCAGATACGCAGTATTTT
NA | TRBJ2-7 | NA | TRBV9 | CASSVGHSYEQYF | TGTGCCAGCAGCGTAGGACACTCCTACGAGCAGTACTTC
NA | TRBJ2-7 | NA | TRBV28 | CASSRPNLSSYEQYF | TGTGCCAGCAGCCGTCCGAACCTAAGCTCCTACGAGCAGTACTTC
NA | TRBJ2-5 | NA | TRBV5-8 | CASSLYGGTETQYF | TGTGCCAGCAGCTTGTACGGGGGAACAGAGACCCAGTACTTC
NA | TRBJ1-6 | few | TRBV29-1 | CSVGVPSHF | TGCAGCGTTGGCGTTCCGTCCCACTTT
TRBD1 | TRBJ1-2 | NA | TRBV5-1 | CASSRTGDDYGYTF | TGCGCCAGCAGCCGGACAGGGGATGACTATGGCTACACCTTC
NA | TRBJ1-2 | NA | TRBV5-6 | CASTIDWVAGYTF | TGTGCCAGCACCATCGACTGGGTGGCTGGCTACACCTTC
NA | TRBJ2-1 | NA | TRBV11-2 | CASSLDRSNFLEQFF | TGTGCCAGCAGCTTAGATCGGAGTAATTTTCTTGAGCAGTTCTTC
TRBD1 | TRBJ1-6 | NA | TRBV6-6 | CASTRTGLNSPLHF | TGTGCCAGCACCCGGACAGGGCTAAATTCACCCCTCCACTTT
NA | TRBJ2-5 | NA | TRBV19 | CASSIGRYQETQYF | TGTGCCAGTAGTATAGGGCGGTACCAAGAGACCCAGTACTTC
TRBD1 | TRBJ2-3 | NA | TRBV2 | CASSRTGGVTDTQYF | TGTGCCAGCAGTCGGACAGGGGGCGTCACAGATACGCAGTATTTT
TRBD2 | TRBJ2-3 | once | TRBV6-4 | CASSEQGLRTDTQYF | TGTGCCAGCAGTGAGCAGGGACTACGCACAGATACGCAGTATTTT
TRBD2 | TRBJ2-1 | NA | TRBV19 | CASRLAGFVHNEQFF | TGTGCCAGTAGATTAGCGGGATTTGTCCACAATGAGCAGTTCTTC
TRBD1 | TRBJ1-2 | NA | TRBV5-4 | CASSLGAGGIIYGYTF | TGTGCCAGCAGCTTGGGGGCAGGGGGTATTATTTATGGCTACACCTTC
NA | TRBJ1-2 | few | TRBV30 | CAWGGVGYTF | TGTGCCTGGGGAGGCGTTGGCTACACCTTC
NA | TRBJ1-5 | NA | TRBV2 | CASSETGWENQPQHF | TGTGCCAGCAGTGAAACAGGGTGGGAGAATCAGCCCCAGCATTTT
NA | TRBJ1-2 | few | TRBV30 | CAWSGGAYGYTF | TGTGCCTGGAGTGGGGGCGCCTATGGCTACACCTTC
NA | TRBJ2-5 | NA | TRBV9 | CASSVAHSKETQYF | TGTGCCAGCAGCGTAGCTCACAGTAAAGAGACCCAGTACTTC
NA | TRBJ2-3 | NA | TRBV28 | CASRIREGGQYF | TGTGCCAGCAGAATCAGGGAGGGGGGGCAGTATTTT
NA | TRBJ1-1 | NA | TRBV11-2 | CASSRSTPGAFF | TGTGCCAGCAGCCGTTCGACACCAGGCGCTTTCTTT
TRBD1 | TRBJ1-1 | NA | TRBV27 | CASSIRAGQGTFF | TGTGCCAGCAGTATACGAGCGGGACAGGGAACTTTCTTT
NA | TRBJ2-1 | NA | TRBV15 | CATSRGTDNEQFF | TGTGCCACCAGCAGAGGGACAGACAATGAGCAGTTCTTC
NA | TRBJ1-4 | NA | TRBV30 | CAGSGPGKEKLFF | TGTGCCGGCTCAGGGCCCGGTAAAGAAAAACTGTTTTTT
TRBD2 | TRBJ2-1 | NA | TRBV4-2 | CASSHRSGGAGSYNEQFF | TGTGCCAGCAGCCATAGGAGCGGGGGGGCCGGCTCCTACAATGAGCAGTTCTTC
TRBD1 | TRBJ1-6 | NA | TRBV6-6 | CASSYRTGSYNSPLHF | TGTGCCAGCAGTTACCGGACAGGGTCGTATAATTCACCCCTCCACTTT
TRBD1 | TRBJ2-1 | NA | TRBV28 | CASSVGTANYNEQFF | TGTGCCAGCAGTGTCGGGACAGCCAACTACAATGAGCAGTTCTTC
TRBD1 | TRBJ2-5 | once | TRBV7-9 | CASSLKDRGRRETQYF | TGTGCCAGCAGCCTCAAGGACAGGGGGCGGCGTGAGACCCAGTACTTC
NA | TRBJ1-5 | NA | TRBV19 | CASSASGAYSNQPQHF | TGTGCCAGTAGTGCTTCAGGGGCGTATAGCAATCAGCCCCAGCATTTT
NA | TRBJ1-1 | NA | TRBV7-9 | CASSKTTGYEAFF | TGTGCCAGCAGCAAAACTACAGGGTATGAAGCTTTCTTT
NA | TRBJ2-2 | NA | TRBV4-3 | CASSQDRRGAGELFF | TGCGCCAGCAGCCAAGATCGGCGCGGGGCCGGGGAGCTGTTTTTT
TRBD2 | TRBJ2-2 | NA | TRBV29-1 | CSGAGGESTGELFF | TGCAGCGGGGCGGGAGGGGAATCCACCGGGGAGCTGTTTTTT
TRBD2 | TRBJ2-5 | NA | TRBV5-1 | CASSLEVSGGRKTQYF | TGCGCCAGCAGCTTGGAGGTTAGCGGGGGGAGGAAGACCCAGTACTTC
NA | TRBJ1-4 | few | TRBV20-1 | CSAPGQEKLFF | TGCAGTGCTCCCGGACAGGAAAAACTGTTTTTT
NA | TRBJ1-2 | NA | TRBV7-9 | CASSPGRGYTF | TGTGCCAGCAGCCCGGGAAGAGGCTACACCTTC
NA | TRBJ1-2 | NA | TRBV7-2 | CASSFQLLANYGYTF | TGTGCCAGCAGCTTTCAGCTCCTAGCTAACTATGGCTACACCTTC
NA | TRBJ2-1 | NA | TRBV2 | CASSDYRYSYNEQFF | TGTGCCAGCAGTGACTACAGGTACTCCTACAATGAGCAGTTCTTC
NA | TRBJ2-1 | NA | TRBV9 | CASSVDLRGPWDEQFF | TGTGCCAGCAGCGTAGATTTGCGGGGGCCATGGGATGAGCAGTTCTTC
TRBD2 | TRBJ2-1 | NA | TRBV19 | CASRPGLAYNEQFF | TGTGCCAGTAGGCCGGGACTAGCCTACAATGAGCAGTTCTTC
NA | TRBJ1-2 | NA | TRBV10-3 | CAISEARGPKGYTF | TGTGCCATCAGTGAGGCCAGGGGCCCCAAGGGCTACACCTTC
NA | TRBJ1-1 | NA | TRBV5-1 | CASSLASSYTEAFF | TGCGCCAGCAGCTTGGCCAGTTCGTATACTGAAGCTTTCTTT
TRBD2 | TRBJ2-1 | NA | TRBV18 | CASASTSGRASYNEQFF | TGTGCCAGCGCCTCGACTAGCGGGAGGGCCTCCTACAATGAGCAGTTCTTC
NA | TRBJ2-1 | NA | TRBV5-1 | CASSPGGSYNEQFF | TGCGCCAGCAGCCCAGGGGGGTCCTACAATGAGCAGTTCTTC
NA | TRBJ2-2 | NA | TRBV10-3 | CAISEGGSIKNTGELFF | TGTGCCATCAGTGAAGGAGGTTCGATAAAGAACACCGGGGAGCTGTTTTTT
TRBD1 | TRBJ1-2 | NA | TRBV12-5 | CASGSTGEYGYTF | TGTGCTAGTGGTTCGACAGGGGAGTATGGCTACACCTTC
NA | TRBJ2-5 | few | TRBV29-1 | CSVGGETQYF | TGCAGCGTTGGAGGGGAGACCCAGTACTTC
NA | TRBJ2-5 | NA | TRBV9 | CASSVEAGGETQYF | TGTGCCAGCAGCGTAGAAGCCGGGGGAGAGACCCAGTACTTC
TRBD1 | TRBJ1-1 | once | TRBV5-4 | CATHRGQLNTEAFF | TGTGCCACTCACCGGGGACAGTTGAACACTGAAGCTTTCTTT
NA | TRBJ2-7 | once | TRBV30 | CASQVSSYEQYF | TGTGCCTCTCAGGTGAGCTCCTACGAGCAGTACTTC
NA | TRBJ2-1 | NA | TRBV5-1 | CASSLSRTLAEALSYNEQFF | TGCGCCAGCAGCTTGAGCAGGACGTTAGCGGAGGCCCTCTCCTACAATGAGCAGTTCTTC
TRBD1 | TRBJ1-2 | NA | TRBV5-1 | CASSSAGGSNYGYTF | TGCGCCAGCAGCTCGGCAGGGGGCAGTAACTATGGCTACACCTTC
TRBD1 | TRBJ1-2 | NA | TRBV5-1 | CASSPGTGDYGYTF | TGCGCCAGCAGCCCCGGGACAGGGGACTATGGCTACACCTTC